This is a list of T cell receptor beta chains from one sample in a study of vaccination effects on CD4 cells after COVID-19. The table came from immunoSEQ multiplex PCR; TCRdb's copy has only in-frame clones and leaves some out. This table has just over 30,000 clones, about 63% appearing once. These receptors' antigens are unknown. The sequenced sample was CD4+ T cells from PBMCs cultured with HCoV-229E spike peptides, obtained before COVID-19 vaccination. The source is a human donor who received a COVID-19 vaccine. Each CDR3 is given with its conserved first and last residue. D genes are given only for firm matches.

J,D,V,CDR3
TRBJ1-1,-,TRBV20-1,CSAKGNTEAFF
TRBJ1-4,-,TRBV20-1,CSASTTVLGNEKLFF
TRBJ2-5,TRBD2,TRBV9,CASSVRPSGGKETQYF
TRBJ1-2,TRBD1,TRBV27,CASSSLDRDPSAYGYTF
TRBJ2-5,-,TRBV5-4,CASSLALAQETQYF
TRBJ1-2,-,TRBV4-3,CASSQDLRQNYYGYTF
TRBJ1-3,-,TRBV7-2,CASSLNGVHTIYF
TRBJ1-6,-,TRBV2,CASSGGRGSYSPLHF
TRBJ2-5,-,TRBV4-2,CASSQEGETQYF
TRBJ1-1,-,TRBV2,CASTREGVGAFF
TRBJ2-2,TRBD1,TRBV5-1,CASSPDRARNTGELFF
TRBJ2-3,TRBD1,TRBV5-1,CASSWDRDTQYF
TRBJ2-7,TRBD1,TRBV6-5,CASGAPGTGGKFQYF
TRBJ1-2,-,TRBV30,CAWSARSFYGYTF
TRBJ2-5,-,TRBV7-9,CASSLSRAKYVETQYF
TRBJ1-5,-,TRBV7-8,CASSLVGGLSNQPQHF
TRBJ2-7,-,TRBV11-2,CASSLRTGPGAGEQYF
TRBJ1-3,-,TRBV5-1,CASSLDEGSGGNTIYF
TRBJ1-5,-,TRBV7-8,CASSLDRERPQHF
TRBJ1-6,-,TRBV30,CAWSVGLSPLHF
TRBJ2-2,-,TRBV10-3,CAISGRALGAGELFF
TRBJ1-5,-,TRBV5-6,CASSFLSGDQPQHF
TRBJ2-2,TRBD2,TRBV7-2,CASSLRRLAGATGELFF
TRBJ1-2,-,TRBV5-5,CASSLEGDYGYTF
TRBJ2-2,-,TRBV4-3,CASSQDATNTGELFF
TRBJ2-1,-,TRBV5-1,CASSLLRAVGSSNSHPLYNEQFF
TRBJ2-3,TRBD2,TRBV6-4,CASSDGTSGGADTQYF
TRBJ2-1,-,TRBV3-1/TRBV3-2,CASSQEMWRGRHEQFF
TRBJ2-3,TRBD1,TRBV13,CASSLFTGEHDTQYF
TRBJ2-7,-,TRBV18,CASSKGAVTYEQYF
TRBJ1-5,TRBD1,TRBV28,CASKLGGTGYSNQPQHF
TRBJ1-1,-,TRBV25-1,CASSEEQANTEAFF
TRBJ2-3,TRBD2,TRBV6-5,CASGTSGGTLSTQYF
TRBJ2-1,TRBD2,TRBV7-2,CASSLASGSAYNEQFF
TRBJ1-2,-,TRBV28,CASSFLHYGYTF
TRBJ2-3,TRBD2,TRBV5-1,CASSFGGRVGTDTQYF
TRBJ1-4,TRBD1,TRBV5-1,CASRGQAKEKLFF
TRBJ1-1,-,TRBV3-1/TRBV3-2,CASSQGVGMGAFF
TRBJ1-1,-,TRBV15,CATSSLARANTEAFF
TRBJ1-5,-,TRBV27,CASKRLGRQPQHF